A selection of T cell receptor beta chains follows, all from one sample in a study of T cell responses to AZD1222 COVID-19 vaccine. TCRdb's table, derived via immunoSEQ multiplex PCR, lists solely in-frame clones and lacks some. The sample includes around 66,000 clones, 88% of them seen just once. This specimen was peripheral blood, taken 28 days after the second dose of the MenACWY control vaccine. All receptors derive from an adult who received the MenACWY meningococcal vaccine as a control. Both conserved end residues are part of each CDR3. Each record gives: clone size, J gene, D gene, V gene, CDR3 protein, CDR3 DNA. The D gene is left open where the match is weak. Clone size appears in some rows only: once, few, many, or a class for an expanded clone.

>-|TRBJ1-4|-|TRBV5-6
CASSLGRTNEKLFF
TGTGCCAGCAGCTTAGGCAGGACTAATGAAAAACTGTTTTTT
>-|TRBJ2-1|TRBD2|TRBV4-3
CASRPTSGRASNEQFF
TGCGCCAGCAGACCGACTAGCGGGAGGGCCTCAAATGAGCAGTTCTTC
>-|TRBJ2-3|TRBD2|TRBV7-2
CASSKTSGDRDTQYF
TGTGCCAGCAGCAAGACTAGCGGGGATAGGGATACGCAGTATTTT
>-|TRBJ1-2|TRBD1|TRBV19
CASTWAGGARTYGYTF
TGTGCCAGTACATGGGCAGGGGGCGCGAGGACTTATGGCTACACCTTC
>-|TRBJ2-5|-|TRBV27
CASALSGGRETQYF
TGTGCCAGCGCCCTATCTGGGGGCAGGGAGACCCAGTACTTC
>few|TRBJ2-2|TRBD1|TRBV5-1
CASDWTGNTGELFF
TGCGCCAGCGATTGGACAGGAAACACCGGGGAGCTGTTTTTT
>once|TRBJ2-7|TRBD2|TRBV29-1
CSVFTSTGGYEQYF
TGCAGCGTATTTACTAGTACGGGGGGTTACGAGCAGTACTTC
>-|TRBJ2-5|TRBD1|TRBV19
CASSGSGTAQETQYF
TGTGCCAGTAGTGGGTCCGGGACAGCCCAAGAGACCCAGTACTTC
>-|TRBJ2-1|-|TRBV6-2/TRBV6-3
CASSTQTSSEGPNEQFF
TGTGCCAGCAGTACGCAGACCTCTAGCGAGGGCCCCAATGAGCAGTTCTTC
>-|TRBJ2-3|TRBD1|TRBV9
CASSVEGGAGGRADTQYF
TGTGCCAGCAGCGTAGAGGGTGGGGCAGGGGGACGCGCAGATACGCAGTATTTT
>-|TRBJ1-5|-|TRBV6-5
CASSGYATNYQPQHF
TGTGCCAGCAGCGGATACGCGACAAATTATCAGCCCCAGCATTTT
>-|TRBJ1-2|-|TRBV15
CATSNPWGINYGYTF
TGTGCCACCAGCAATCCGTGGGGGATTAACTATGGCTACACCTTC
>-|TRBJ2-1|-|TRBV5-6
CASSFGAGASYNEQFF
TGTGCCAGCAGCTTTGGGGCGGGGGCCTCCTACAATGAGCAGTTCTTC
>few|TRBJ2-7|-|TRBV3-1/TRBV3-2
CASSQDPSYEQYF
TGTGCCAGCAGCCAAGACCCCTCCTACGAGCAGTACTTC
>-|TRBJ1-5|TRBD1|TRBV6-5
CASSYGTGGEPQHF
TGTGCCAGCAGTTACGGGACAGGAGGAGAGCCCCAGCATTTT
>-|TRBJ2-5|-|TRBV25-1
CASAESGSRVKETQYF
TGTGCCTCAGCAGAGTCAGGGTCAAGAGTCAAAGAGACCCAGTACTTC
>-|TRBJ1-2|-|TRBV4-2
CASSQGTDYGYTF
TGTGCCAGCAGCCAAGGGACAGACTATGGCTACACCTTC
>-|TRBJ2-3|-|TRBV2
CASSESTTDTQYF
TGTGCCAGCAGTGAAAGCACGACAGATACGCAGTATTTT
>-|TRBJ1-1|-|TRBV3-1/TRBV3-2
CASSQEGNAEAFF
TGTGCCAGCAGCCAAGAGGGGAACGCTGAAGCTTTCTTT
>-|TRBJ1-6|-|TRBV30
CAWSRSGTLNSPLHF
TGTGCCTGGAGTAGATCCGGGACCCTTAATTCACCCCTCCACTTT
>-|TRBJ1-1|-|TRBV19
CASSTVPDPNTEAFF
TGTGCCAGTAGTACCGTACCGGACCCGAACACTGAAGCTTTCTTT
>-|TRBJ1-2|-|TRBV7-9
CASSLPPPNYGYTF
TGTGCCAGCAGCCTCCCCCCACCTAACTATGGCTACACCTTC
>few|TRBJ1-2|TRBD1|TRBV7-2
CASSLFDGTEAEGYTF
TGTGCCAGCAGCTTGTTTGATGGGACAGAGGCGGAGGGCTACACCTTC
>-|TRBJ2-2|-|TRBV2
CASRPIAPTGELFF
TGTGCCAGCAGACCTATAGCGCCCACCGGGGAGCTGTTTTTT
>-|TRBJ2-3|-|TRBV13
CASSLGSGQYF
TGTGCCAGCAGCTTGGGTTCTGGGCAGTATTTT
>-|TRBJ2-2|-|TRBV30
CAWSADSGIGELFF
TGTGCCTGGAGCGCCGACAGTGGGATCGGGGAGCTGTTTTTT
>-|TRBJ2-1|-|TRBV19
CASSNTYGVEGAYNEQFF
TGTGCCAGTAGTAACACGTATGGAGTTGAGGGAGCCTACAATGAGCAGTTCTTC
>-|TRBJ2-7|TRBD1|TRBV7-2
CASTPGQVSYEQYF
TGTGCCAGCACACCGGGACAGGTCTCCTACGAGCAGTACTTC
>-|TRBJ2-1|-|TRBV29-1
CSVEEGGGNEQFF
TGCAGCGTTGAAGAAGGCGGCGGGAATGAGCAGTTCTTC
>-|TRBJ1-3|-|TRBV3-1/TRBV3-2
CACRGAGNTIYF
TGTGCCTGCCGCGGGGCGGGAAACACCATATATTTT
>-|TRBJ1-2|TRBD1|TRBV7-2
CASSYGTDYGYTF
TGTGCCAGCAGCTATGGGACAGACTATGGCTACACCTTC
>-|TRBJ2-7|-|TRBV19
CASQGDYEQYF
TGTGCCAGTCAGGGAGACTACGAGCAGTACTTC
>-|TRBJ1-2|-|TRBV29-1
CSDIDINYGYTF
TGCAGCGATATCGACATTAACTATGGCTACACCTTC
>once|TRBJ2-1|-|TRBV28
CASFEGSHNEQFF
TGTGCCAGCTTCGAGGGCTCCCACAATGAGCAGTTCTTC
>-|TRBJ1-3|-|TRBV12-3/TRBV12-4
CASSLTGNTIYF
TGTGCCAGCAGTTTAACGGGAAACACCATATATTTT
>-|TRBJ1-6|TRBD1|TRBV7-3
CASSLGQGGNNSPLHF
TGTGCCAGCAGCTTAGGACAGGGTGGGAATAATTCACCCCTCCACTTT
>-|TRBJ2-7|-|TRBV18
CASSPRTTATLFKGSYEQYF
TGTGCCAGCTCCCCCAGGACCACAGCAACTCTCTTCAAGGGCTCCTACGAGCAGTACTTC
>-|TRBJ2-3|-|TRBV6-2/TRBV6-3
CASSYYRTDTQYF
TGTGCCAGCAGTTACTACAGGACAGATACGCAGTATTTT
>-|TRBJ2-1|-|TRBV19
CASSIMGRNNEQFF
TGTGCCAGTAGTATCATGGGCCGCAACAATGAGCAGTTCTTC
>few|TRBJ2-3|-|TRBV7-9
CASSLDRALTDTQYF
TGTGCCAGCAGCTTAGACAGGGCGCTGACAGATACGCAGTATTTT
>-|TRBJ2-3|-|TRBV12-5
CASGLQSGVVTDTQYF
TGTGCTAGTGGTTTGCAGTCCGGGGTCGTCACAGATACGCAGTATTTT
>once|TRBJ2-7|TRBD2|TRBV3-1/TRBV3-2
CASSQDPTGLAGGNGSYEQYF
TGTGCCAGCAGCCAAGACCCAACGGGACTAGCGGGGGGTAATGGCTCCTACGAGCAGTACTTC
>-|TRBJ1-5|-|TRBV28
CASSGRNFYSNQPQHF
TGTGCCAGCAGCGGTAGGAACTTCTATAGCAATCAGCCCCAGCATTTT
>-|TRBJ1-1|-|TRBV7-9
CASSLALGEGTEAFF
TGTGCCAGCAGCTTAGCGTTGGGGGAGGGCACTGAAGCTTTCTTT
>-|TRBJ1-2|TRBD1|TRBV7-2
CASSSHLQGADYGYTF
TGTGCCAGCAGCTCACACCTACAGGGGGCTGACTATGGCTACACCTTC
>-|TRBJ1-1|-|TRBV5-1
CASSLRSDGNTEAFF
TGCGCCAGCAGCTTAAGGTCGGACGGTAACACTGAAGCTTTCTTT
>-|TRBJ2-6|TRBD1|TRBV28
CASSSGQGYRGANVLTF
TGTGCCAGCAGTTCCGGACAGGGCTATCGGGGGGCCAACGTCCTGACTTTC
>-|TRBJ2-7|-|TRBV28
CASSLSTGAGYEQYF
TGTGCCAGCAGTTTATCGACTGGGGCTGGCTACGAGCAGTACTTC
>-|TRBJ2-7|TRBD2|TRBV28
CASSSLAGGEQYF
TGTGCCAGCAGTTCCCTAGCGGGAGGCGAGCAGTACTTC
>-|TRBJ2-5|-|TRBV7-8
CASSAFGGRTQYF
TGTGCCAGCAGCGCATTCGGGGGTAGGACCCAGTACTTC
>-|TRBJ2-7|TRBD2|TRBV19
CASSPKRAGGDEQYF
TGTGCCAGTAGTCCAAAGCGGGCGGGGGGCGACGAGCAGTACTTC
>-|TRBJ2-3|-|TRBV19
CASSIDSWTPGATDTQYF
TGTGCCAGTAGTATTGATAGCTGGACCCCCGGGGCCACAGATACGCAGTATTTT
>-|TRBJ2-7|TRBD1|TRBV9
CASSPTGATYEQYF
TGTGCCAGCAGCCCGACAGGGGCAACGTACGAGCAGTACTTC
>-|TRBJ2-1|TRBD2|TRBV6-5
CASSYRLALSYNEQFF
TGTGCCAGCAGTTACCGACTAGCGCTTTCCTACAATGAGCAGTTCTTC
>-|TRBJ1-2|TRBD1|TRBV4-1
CASSQGTLGGLNYGYTF
TGCGCCAGCAGCCAAGGAACCTTAGGGGGCCTGAACTATGGCTACACCTTC
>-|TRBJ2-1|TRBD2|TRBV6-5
CASSPAGGDYNEQFF
TGTGCCAGCAGCCCAGCGGGGGGGGATTACAATGAGCAGTTCTTC
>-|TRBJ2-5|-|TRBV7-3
CASSLTVKETQYF
TGTGCCAGCAGCTTAACCGTAAAAGAGACCCAGTACTTC
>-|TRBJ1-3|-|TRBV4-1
CASSQEGGFSGNTIYF
TGCGCCAGCAGCCAAGAGGGAGGGTTCTCTGGAAACACCATATATTTT
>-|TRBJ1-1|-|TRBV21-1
CASSKDRAGKAFF
TGTGCCAGCAGCAAAGATCGAGCAGGAAAAGCTTTCTTT
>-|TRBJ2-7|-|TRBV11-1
CASSPRARDEQYF
TGTGCCAGCAGCCCAAGGGCGAGGGACGAGCAGTACTTC